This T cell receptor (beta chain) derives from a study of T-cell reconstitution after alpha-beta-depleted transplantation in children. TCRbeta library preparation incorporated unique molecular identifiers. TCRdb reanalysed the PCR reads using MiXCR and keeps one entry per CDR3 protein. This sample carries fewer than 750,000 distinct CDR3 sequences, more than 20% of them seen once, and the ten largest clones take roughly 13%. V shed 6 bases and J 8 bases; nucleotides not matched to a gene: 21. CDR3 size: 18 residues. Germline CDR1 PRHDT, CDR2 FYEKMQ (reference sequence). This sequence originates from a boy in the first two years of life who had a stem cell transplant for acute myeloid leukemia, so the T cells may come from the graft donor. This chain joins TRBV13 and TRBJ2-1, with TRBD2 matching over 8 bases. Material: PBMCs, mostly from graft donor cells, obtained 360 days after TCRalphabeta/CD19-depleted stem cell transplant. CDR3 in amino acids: CASSNHFHWTGGRYEQFF. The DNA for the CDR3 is TGTGCCAGCAGTAACCACTTTCATTGGACGGGGGGGCGCTATGAGCAGTTCTTC.